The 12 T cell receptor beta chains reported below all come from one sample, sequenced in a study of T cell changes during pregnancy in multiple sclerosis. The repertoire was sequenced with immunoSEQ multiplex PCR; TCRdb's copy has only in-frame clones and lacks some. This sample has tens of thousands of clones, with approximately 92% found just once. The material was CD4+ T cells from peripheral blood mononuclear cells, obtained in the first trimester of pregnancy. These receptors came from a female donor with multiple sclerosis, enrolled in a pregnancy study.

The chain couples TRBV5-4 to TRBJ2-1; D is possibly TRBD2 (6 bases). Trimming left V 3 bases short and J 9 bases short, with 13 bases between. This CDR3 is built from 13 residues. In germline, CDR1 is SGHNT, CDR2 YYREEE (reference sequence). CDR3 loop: CASSWRARGEQFF. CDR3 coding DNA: TGTGCCAGCAGCTGGAGGGCAAGGGGTGAGCAGTTCTTC. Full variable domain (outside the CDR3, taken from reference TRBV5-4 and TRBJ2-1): ETGVTQSPTHLIKTRGQQVTLRCSSQSGHNTVSWYQQALGQGPQFIFQYYREEENGRGNFPPRFSGLQFPNYSSELNVNALELDDSALYLCASSWRARGEQFFGPGTRLTVL.

The CDR3 region has the DNA TGCAGCGTGACAGGACTTGGAATGAGTCAGCAGTACTTC. Its translation is CSVTGLGMSQQYF. The chain employs TRBV29-1 and TRBJ2-7, with D perhaps TRBD1 (6 bases). The V end lost 6 bases, the J end lost 8 bases, and 20 bases lay between the germline ends. Germline V gene data show CDR1 as SQVTM and CDR2 as ANQGSEA. There are 13 residues in the CDR3.

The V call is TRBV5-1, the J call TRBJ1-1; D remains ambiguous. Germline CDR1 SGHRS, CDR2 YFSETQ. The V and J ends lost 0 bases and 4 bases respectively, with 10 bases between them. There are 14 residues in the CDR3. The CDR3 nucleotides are TGCGCCAGCAGCTTGGACGCCGGCGGCACTGAAGCTTTCTTT. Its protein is CASSLDAGGTEAFF.

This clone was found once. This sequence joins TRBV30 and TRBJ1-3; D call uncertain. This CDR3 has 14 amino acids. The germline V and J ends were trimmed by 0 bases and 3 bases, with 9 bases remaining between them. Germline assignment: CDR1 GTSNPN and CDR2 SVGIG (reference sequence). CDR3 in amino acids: CAWSVGRLGNTIYF. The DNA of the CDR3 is TGTGCCTGGAGTGTGGGCAGGCTTGGAAACACCATATATTTT. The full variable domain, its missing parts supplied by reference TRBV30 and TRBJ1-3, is SQTIHQWPATLVQPVGSPLSLECTVEGTSNPNLYWYRQAAGRGLQLLFYSVGIGQISSEVPQNLSASRPQDRQFILSSKKLLLSDSGFYLCAWSVGRLGNTIYFGEGSWLTVV.

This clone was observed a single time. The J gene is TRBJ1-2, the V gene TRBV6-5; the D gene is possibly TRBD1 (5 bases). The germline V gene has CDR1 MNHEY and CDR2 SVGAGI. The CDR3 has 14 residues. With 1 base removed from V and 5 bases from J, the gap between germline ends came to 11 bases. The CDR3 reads CASSYFRAGYGYTF. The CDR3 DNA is TGTGCCAGCAGTTACTTCAGGGCGGGGTATGGCTACACCTTC.

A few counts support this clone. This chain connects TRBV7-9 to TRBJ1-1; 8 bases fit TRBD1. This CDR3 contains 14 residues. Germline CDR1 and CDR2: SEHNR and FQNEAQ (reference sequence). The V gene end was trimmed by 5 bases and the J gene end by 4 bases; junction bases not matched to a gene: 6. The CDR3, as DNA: TGTGCCAGCAGCAAACAGGGGGGCAGCACTGAAGCTTTCTTT. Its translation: CASSKQGGSTEAFF.

The CDR3 nucleotides read TGTGCCAGCAGTCTCGGGACAGGGGCTAAGAACACTGAAGCTTTCTTT. As protein: CASSLGTGAKNTEAFF. This chain uses TRBV27 with TRBJ1-1; 10 nucleotides agree with TRBD1. This CDR3 is built from 16 residues. With V trimmed by 5 bases and J by 1 base, 7 bases remained unmatched. Germline CDR1 reads MNHEY; CDR2 reads SMNVEV (reference sequence).

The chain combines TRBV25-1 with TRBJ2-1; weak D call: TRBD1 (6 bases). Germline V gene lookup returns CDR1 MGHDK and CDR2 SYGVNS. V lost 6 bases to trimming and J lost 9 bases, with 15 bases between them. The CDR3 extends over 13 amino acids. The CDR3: CASRKQGSSEQFF. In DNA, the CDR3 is TGTGCCAGCAGAAAACAGGGTTCCAGTGAGCAGTTCTTC.

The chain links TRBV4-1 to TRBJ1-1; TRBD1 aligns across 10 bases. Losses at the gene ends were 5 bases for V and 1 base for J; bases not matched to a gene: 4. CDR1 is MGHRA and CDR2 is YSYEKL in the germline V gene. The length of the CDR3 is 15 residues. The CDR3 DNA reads TGCGCCAGCAGCAACCGACAGGGGGCGAACACTGAAGCTTTCTTT. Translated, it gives CASSNRQGANTEAFF.

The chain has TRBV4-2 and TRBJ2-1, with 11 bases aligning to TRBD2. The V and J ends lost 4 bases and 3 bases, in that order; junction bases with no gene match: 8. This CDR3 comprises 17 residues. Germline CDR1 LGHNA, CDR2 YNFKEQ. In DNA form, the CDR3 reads TGTGCCAGCAGCCCAAGGGCTACTAGCGGGGGCTACAATGAGCAGTTCTTC. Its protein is CASSPRATSGGYNEQFF.

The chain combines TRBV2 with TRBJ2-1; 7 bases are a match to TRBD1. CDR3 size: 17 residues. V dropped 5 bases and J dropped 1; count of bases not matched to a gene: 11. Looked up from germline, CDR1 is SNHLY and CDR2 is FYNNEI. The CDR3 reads CASSLGGSSASYNEQFF. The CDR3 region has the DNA TGTGCCAGCAGTCTAGGGGGCAGTTCCGCGTCCTACAATGAGCAGTTCTTC.

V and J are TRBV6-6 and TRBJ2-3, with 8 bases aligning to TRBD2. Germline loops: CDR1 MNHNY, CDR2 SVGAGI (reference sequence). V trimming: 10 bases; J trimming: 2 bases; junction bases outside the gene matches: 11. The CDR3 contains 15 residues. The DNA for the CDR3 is TGTGCCACCGGGAGTGAGCGGGGGTACACAGATACGCAGTATTTT. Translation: CATGSERGYTDTQYF.